Below, 8 T cell receptor beta chains from the same sample are listed, as sequenced in a study of blood T cell repertoires in COVID-19. Sequencing was performed with immunoSEQ multiplex PCR; in TCRdb, only in-frame clones are kept and a portion is missing. The sample lists about 120,000 clones; approximately 67% were seen once. The material sequenced was peripheral blood. These receptor sequences come from a woman in her sixties with acute or convalescent COVID-19.

This clone was counted a single time. The chain carries TRBV5-1 and TRBJ2-2, with D unclear. The CDR3 is made up of 15 amino acids. V was cut by 4 bases and J by 1 base, with 11 bases left in between. Germline loops: CDR1 SGHRS, CDR2 YFSETQ. The CDR3 region is CASSPPRQNTGELFF. The CDR3 DNA is TGCGCCAGCAGCCCCCCGAGACAGAACACCGGGGAGCTGTTTTTT.

The J gene is TRBJ1-1, the V gene TRBV5-6; D is undetermined. V lost 4 bases and J lost 1, with 11 bases in between. CDR1 is SGHDT and CDR2 is YYEEEE in the germline V gene. The CDR3 covers 14 residues. CDR3 sequence reads: CASSHPGGNTEAFF. For the CDR3, the DNA is TGTGCCAGCAGCCACCCTGGAGGGAACACTGAAGCTTTCTTT.

The chain has TRBV9 and TRBJ1-2; 10 bases line up with TRBD1. The CDR3 is 14 amino acids. The germline V gene encodes CDR1 SGDLS and CDR2 YYNGEE. V dropped 3 bases and J dropped 7; count of bases not matched to a gene: 6. As DNA, the CDR3 is TGTGCCAGCAGCGGGGACAGGGGAGTAACTGGCTACACCTTC. Translated: CASSGDRGVTGYTF. Using reference TRBV9 and TRBJ1-2 for the parts outside the CDR3, the full variable domain is DSGVTQTPKHLITATGQRVTLRCSPRSGDLSVYWYQQSLDQGLQFLIQYYNGEERAKGNILERFSAQQFPDLHSELNLSSLELGDSALYFCASSGDRGVTGYTFGSGTRLTVV.

The CDR3 loop reads CASSQGQGLYEQYF. DNA of the CDR3: TGTGCCAGCAGCCAAGGACAGGGATTGTACGAGCAGTACTTC. The chain carries TRBV9 and TRBJ2-7; 8 nucleotides align to TRBD1. This CDR3 spans 14 amino acids. The J segment lost 4 bases and the V segment lost 4 bases, leaving 7 bases of the junction unmatched. The germline CDR1 and CDR2 sequences are SGDLS and YYNGEE.

V and J are TRBV12-2 and TRBJ1-6. TRBV12-2 is deemed a pseudogene. The CDR3 runs 17 residues. CDR3 DNA sequence: TGTGCAAGTCGCTTAGTTAGGAGAGTCCATATAATTTCACCCCTCCACTTT. Amino acids: CASRLVRRVHIISPLHF.

V usage is TRBV5-1 and J usage is TRBJ1-4; 9 nucleotides agree with TRBD1. The CDR3 is made up of 15 amino acids. Trimming took 0 bases from V and 8 from J; bases not matched to a gene: 5. CDR1 SGHRS and CDR2 YFSETQ come from the germline V gene. CDR3 region: CASSLAGTGWEKLFF. CDR3 DNA: TGCGCCAGCAGCTTGGCCGGGACAGGGTGGGAAAAACTGTTTTTT.

The rearrangement uses TRBV7-3 and TRBJ2-1; TRBD1 matches at 10 bases. The V segment lost 5 bases and the J segment 7 bases; nucleotides outside the gene matches: 5. This CDR3 is built from 14 residues. Germline V gene sequence: CDR1 SGHTA, CDR2 FQGTGA. CDR3 protein: CASSRQGARNEQFF. In DNA, the CDR3 is TGTGCCAGCAGCCGACAGGGGGCGCGGAATGAGCAGTTCTTC.

The chain combines TRBV24-1 with TRBJ2-3, with 10 bases that match TRBD2. This CDR3 comprises 15 residues. Per the germline V gene, CDR1 is KGHDR and CDR2 is SFDVKD. V lost 10 bases, J lost 1 base, and 7 bases stayed unmatched. In DNA form, the CDR3 reads TGTGCCACGTCCCGAGGACTAGCGGGCACAGATACGCAGTATTTT. Translating it yields CATSRGLAGTDTQYF.